A single count supports the clone carrying this TCR beta chain. Original methodology: By means of reference gene primer amplification, nucleated cell counts were estimated. TCRdb's table, derived via immunoSEQ multiplex PCR, lists solely in-frame clones and lacks some. D and trimming come from the DNA, and the V and J calls and clone size come from that table. The sample records 150,000 to 200,000 clones, roughly 70% being singletons. This specimen comes from a study of blood T cell repertoires in COVID-19. On the study more broadly: Some COVID-19 samples were acute and others convalescent; all came from the United States, Italy and Spain. In each case, the material was cDNA or gDNA derived from T cells, B-cell-depleted T cells, or PBMCs.

Sequences were obtained from peripheral blood. The receptor's source is a woman aged 80 or over with acute or convalescent COVID-19.

Here the CDR3 DNA reads TGTGCCAGCAGCTGGGATGACAGCATGAACACTGAAGCTTTCTTT. Translation: CASSWDDSMNTEAFF. The J gene is TRBJ1-1, the V gene TRBV7-2; tentatively, D is TRBD1 (5 bases). The length of the CDR3 is 15 residues. CDR1 and CDR2 from the germline V gene are SGHTA and FQGNSA. Trimming removed 4 bases at V and 0 bases at J, with 12 bases between.